Included here is one T cell receptor beta chain sequence, with context. In germline, CDR1 is SGHTA, CDR2 FQGTGA. The CDR3 runs to 15 residues. V was clipped by 5 bases and J by 0 bases, with 8 bases between them. These data belong to a study of blood T cell repertoires in COVID-19. Whole-study context: COVID-19 samples, acute and convalescent, were from the United States, Italy and Spain. From T cells, B-cell-depleted T cells, or PBMCs came the material, which was cDNA or gDNA.

Original methodology: Amplified reference gene primers provided the basis for estimating nucleated cell counts. Method: immunoSEQ multiplex PCR; TCRdb's copy keeps in-frame clones and lacks some. Clone size and V and J calls were adopted from that table, with D and trimming inferred from the DNA. The table includes tens of thousands of clones, 80% detected once. The receptor was isolated from a man aged 55-75 years with acute or convalescent COVID-19. The J gene is TRBJ2-6, the V gene TRBV7-3; D might be TRBD1 (5 bases). Material: peripheral blood. The chain's CDR3 is CASSATASGANVLTF. CDR3 nucleotides: TGTGCCAGCAGCGCGACAGCCTCTGGGGCCAACGTCCTGACTTTC.